These 4 T cell receptor beta chains were all obtained from the same sample, sequenced in a study of blood T cell repertoires in COVID-19 (dated by TCRdb to 2019 to 2021). Library prep was done by the immunoSEQ multiplex PCR assay. TCRdb holds this immuneACCESS table with in-frame rearrangements only. Some clones are missing; in checked studies, unresolved V genes explain under half, and the rest has no known cause. The sample table contains around 340,000 clones; only one count was recorded for over 85% of them. The ten largest clones add up to just under 4% of the sample. Material: peripheral blood. These receptors were collected from a woman aged 55-69 years with COVID-19, enrolled during active disease.

The genes are TRBV7-9 and TRBJ1-2, with 7 bases identical to TRBD1. V trimming: 7 bases; J trimming: 8 bases; junction bases outside the gene matches: 10. There are 13 residues in the CDR3. Germline V gene sequence: CDR1 SEHNR, CDR2 FQNEAQ (reference sequence). As DNA, the CDR3 is TGTGCCAGCACCTGGGGGCAGGGGGACGGCTACACCTTC. It codes for CASTWGQGDGYTF. Using reference TRBV7-9 and TRBJ1-2 for the parts outside the CDR3, the full variable domain is DTGVSQNPRHKITKRGQNVTFRCDPISEHNRLYWYRQTLGQGPEFLTYFQNEAQLEKSRLLSDRFSAERPKGSFSTLEIQRTEQGDSAMYLCASTWGQGDGYTFGSGTRLTVV.

The rearrangement joins TRBV15 to TRBJ2-7; a weak D match, TRBD1 (5 bases). The CDR3 sequence is 13 residues long. CDR1 is LNHNV and CDR2 is YYDKDF in the germline V gene (reference sequence). V gave up 0 bases and J gave up 4 bases, with 7 bases separating them. For the CDR3, the DNA is TGTGCCACCAGCAGAGATCCAGGGTACGAGCAGTACTTC. It yields the protein CATSRDPGYEQYF. Looking up the rest from reference TRBV15 and TRBJ2-7 gives the full variable domain: DAMVIQNPRYQVTQFGKPVTLSCSQTLNHNVMYWYQQKSSQAPKLLFHYYDKDFNNEADTPDNFQSRRPNTSFCFLDIRSPGLGDTAMYLCATSRDPGYEQYFGPGTRLTVT.

This clone was detected once. This sequence joins TRBV5-1 and TRBJ1-1; D might be TRBD1 (5 bases). V lost 4 bases and J 0 bases, leaving 13 bases between the germline ends. The CDR3 runs to 15 residues. Germline CDR1 SGHRS, CDR2 YFSETQ. CDR3 sequence: CASSPGGTVNTEAFF. CDR3 sequence (DNA): TGCGCCAGCAGCCCCGGAGGGACGGTGAACACTGAAGCTTTCTTT.

The J gene is TRBJ1-2, the V gene TRBV5-1; D gene uncertain. Germline lookup yields CDR1 SGHRS and CDR2 YFSETQ. The length of the CDR3 is 14 residues. Trimming cost V 4 bases and J 4 bases, with 14 bases left between them. Written as DNA, the CDR3 is TGCGCCAGCAGCCCTACCCCGGGAAGCTATGGCTACACCTTC. Its protein product is CASSPTPGSYGYTF.